The clone carrying this T cell receptor beta chain was counted ten times or more. The data stem from a study of T cells in Graves' hyperthyroidism and ophthalmopathy. Subjects aged 18 to 65 presented with newly diagnosed hyperthyroidism of less than 2 months' duration. Uncontrolled infection, other autoimmune disease, pregnancy or lactation disqualified patients from enrolment. From under 12 ml of fresh peripheral blood, PBMCs were isolated. Amplification targeted TCR beta CDR3 regions from RNA transcripts. First-round RT-PCR targeting the TCR CDR3 was performed with the HTBI primer set. One entry per CDR3 protein, called by TCRdb with MiXCR from the multiplex PCR reads. The sample holds 550,000 to 650,000 distinct CDR3 sequences, 11% to 15% seen once. V shed 8 bases and J 3 bases; nucleotides not matched to a gene: 4. This CDR3 has 11 amino acids. Germline V gene lookup returns CDR1 GTSNPN and CDR2 SVGIG (reference sequence).

The rearrangement links TRBV30 to TRBJ2-7; TRBD1 agrees at 7 bases. The sequencing input was blood. The TCR was taken from a woman aged 25 to 39 with Graves' hyperthyroidism that later progressed to Graves' ophthalmopathy. DNA for the CDR3: TGTGCCGGGACAGAAAACTACGAGCAGTACTTC. This gives the protein CAGTENYEQYF.